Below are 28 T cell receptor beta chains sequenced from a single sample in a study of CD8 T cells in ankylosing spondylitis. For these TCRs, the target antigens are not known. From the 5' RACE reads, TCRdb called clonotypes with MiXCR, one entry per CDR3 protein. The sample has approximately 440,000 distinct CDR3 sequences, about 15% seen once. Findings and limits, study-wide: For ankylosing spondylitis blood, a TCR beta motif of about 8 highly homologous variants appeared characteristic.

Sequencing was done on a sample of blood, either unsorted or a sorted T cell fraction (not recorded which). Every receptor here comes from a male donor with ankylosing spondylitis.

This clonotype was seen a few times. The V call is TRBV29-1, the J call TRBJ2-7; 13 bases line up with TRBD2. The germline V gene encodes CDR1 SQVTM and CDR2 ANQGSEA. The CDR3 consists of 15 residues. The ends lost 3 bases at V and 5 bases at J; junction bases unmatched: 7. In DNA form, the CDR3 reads TGCAGCGTTGACTCCGGACTAGCGGGAGTCAACGAGCAGTACTTC. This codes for CSVDSGLAGVNEQYF.

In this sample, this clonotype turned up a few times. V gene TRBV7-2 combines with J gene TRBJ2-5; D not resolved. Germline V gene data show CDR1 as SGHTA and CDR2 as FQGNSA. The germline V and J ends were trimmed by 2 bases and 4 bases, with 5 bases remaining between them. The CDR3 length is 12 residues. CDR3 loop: CASSLYGETQYF. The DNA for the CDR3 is TGTGCCAGCAGCTTATACGGAGAGACCCAGTACTTC. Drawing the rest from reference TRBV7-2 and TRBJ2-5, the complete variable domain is GAGVSQSPSNKVTEKGKDVELRCDPISGHTALYWYRQSLGQGLEFLIYFQGNSAPDKSGLPSDRFSAERTGGSVSTLTIQRTQQEDSAVYLCASSLYGETQYFGPGTRLLVL.

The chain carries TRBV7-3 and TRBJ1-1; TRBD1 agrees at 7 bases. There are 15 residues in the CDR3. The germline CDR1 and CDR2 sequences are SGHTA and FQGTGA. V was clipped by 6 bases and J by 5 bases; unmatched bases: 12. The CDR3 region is CASSPAGGAQTEAFF. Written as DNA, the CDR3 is TGTGCCAGCAGTCCCGCAGGGGGGGCGCAGACTGAAGCTTTCTTT.

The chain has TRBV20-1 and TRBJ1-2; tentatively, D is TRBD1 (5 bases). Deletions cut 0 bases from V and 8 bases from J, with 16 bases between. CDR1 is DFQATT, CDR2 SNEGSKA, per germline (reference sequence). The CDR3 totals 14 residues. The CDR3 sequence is CSARDPGTHRGYTF. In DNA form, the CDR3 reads TGCAGTGCTAGAGATCCGGGGACCCATAGAGGCTACACCTTC.

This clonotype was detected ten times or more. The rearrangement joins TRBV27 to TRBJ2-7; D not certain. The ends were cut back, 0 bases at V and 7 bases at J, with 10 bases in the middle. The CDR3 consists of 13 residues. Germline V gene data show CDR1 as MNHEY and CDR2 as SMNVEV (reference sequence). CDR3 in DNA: TGTGCCAGCAGTTTATCCCTAGTTGGGGAGCAGTACTTC. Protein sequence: CASSLSLVGEQYF.

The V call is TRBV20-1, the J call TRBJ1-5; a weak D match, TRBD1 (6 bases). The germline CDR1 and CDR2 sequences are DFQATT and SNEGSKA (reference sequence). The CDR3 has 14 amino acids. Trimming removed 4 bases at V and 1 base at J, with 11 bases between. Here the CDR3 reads CSATTGLSNQPQHF. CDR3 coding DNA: TGCAGTGCTACAACAGGGCTAAGCAATCAGCCCCAGCATTTT.

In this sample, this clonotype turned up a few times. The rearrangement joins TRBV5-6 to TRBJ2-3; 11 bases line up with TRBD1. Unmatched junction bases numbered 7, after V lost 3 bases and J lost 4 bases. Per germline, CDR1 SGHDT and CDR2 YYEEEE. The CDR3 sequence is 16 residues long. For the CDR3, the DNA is TGTGCCAGCAGCTGGGACAGGGGGGTTGTCCCAGATACGCAGTATTTT. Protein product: CASSWDRGVVPDTQYF.

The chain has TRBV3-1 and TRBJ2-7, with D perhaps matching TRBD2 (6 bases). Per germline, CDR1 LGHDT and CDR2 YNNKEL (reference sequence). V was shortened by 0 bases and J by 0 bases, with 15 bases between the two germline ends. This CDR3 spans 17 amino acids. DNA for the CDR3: TGTGCCAGCAGCCAAGATCTGCGGGGCTTTAGCTCCTACGAGCAGTACTTC. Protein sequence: CASSQDLRGFSSYEQYF.

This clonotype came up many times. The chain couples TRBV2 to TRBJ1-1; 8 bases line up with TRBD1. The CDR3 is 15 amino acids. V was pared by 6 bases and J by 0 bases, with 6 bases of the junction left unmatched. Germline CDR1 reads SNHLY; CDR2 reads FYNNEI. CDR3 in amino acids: CASSSRTGLNTEAFF. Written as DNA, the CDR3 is TGTGCCAGCAGCTCCAGGACAGGGTTGAACACTGAAGCTTTCTTT.

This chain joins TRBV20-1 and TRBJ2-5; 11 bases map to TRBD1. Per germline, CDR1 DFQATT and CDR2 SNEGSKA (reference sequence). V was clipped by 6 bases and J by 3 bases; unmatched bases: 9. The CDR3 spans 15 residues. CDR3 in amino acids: CSANRGTGGEETQYF. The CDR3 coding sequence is TGCAGTGCAAACCGCGGGACAGGGGGGGAAGAGACCCAGTACTTC.

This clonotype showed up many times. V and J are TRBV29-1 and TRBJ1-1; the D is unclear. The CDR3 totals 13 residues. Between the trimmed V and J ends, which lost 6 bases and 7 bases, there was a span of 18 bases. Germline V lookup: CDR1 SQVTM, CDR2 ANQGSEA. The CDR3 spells CSVPIPASVEAFF. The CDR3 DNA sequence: TGCAGCGTGCCCATACCGGCATCTGTTGAAGCTTTCTTT.

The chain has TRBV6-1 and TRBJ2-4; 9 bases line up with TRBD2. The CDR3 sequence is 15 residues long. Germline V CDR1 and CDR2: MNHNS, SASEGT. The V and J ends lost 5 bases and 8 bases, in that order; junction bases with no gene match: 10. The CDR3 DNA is TGTGCCAGCAGTCTCTACTCTAGCGGGGATTACATTCAGTACTTC. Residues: CASSLYSSGDYIQYF.

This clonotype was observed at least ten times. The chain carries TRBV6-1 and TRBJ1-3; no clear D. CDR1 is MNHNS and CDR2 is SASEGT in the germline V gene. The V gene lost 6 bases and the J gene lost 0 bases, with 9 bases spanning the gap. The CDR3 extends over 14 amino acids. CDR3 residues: CASSLLYSGNTIYF. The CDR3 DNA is TGTGCCAGCAGCCTATTATACTCTGGAAACACCATATATTTT.

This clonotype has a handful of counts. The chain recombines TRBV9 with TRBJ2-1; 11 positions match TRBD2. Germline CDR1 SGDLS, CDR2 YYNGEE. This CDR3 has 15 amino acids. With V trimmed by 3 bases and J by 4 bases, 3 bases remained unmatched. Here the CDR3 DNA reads TGTGCCAGCAGCGCCTCTAGCGGGGGGTACAATGAGCAGTTCTTC. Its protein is CASSASSGGYNEQFF. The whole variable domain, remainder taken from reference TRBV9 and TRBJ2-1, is DSGVTQTPKHLITATGQRVTLRCSPRSGDLSVYWYQQSLDQGLQFLIQYYNGEERAKGNILERFSAQQFPDLHSELNLSSLELGDSALYFCASSASSGGYNEQFFGPGTRLTVL.

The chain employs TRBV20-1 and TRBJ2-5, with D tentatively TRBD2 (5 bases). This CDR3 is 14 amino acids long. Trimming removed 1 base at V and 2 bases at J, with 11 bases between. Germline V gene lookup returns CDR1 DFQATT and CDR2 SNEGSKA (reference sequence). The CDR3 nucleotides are TGCAGTGCTAGAGGCGGGCCATTACAAGAGACCCAGTACTTC. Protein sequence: CSARGGPLQETQYF.

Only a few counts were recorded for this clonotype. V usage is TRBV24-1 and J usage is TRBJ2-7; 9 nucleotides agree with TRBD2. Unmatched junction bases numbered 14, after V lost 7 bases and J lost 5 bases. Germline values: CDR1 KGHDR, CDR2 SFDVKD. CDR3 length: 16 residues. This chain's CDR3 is CATSLEIAGVRDEQYF. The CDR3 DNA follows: TGTGCCACCAGCCTAGAAATAGCGGGAGTCAGGGACGAGCAGTACTTC.

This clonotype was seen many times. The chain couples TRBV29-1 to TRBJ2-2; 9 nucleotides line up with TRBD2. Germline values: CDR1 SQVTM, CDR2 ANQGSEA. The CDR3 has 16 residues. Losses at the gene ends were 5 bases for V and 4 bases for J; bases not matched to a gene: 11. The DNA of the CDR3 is TGCAGCGTTCGGCTGGCGGGAGGGCCAGGCACCGGGGAGCTGTTTTTT. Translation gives CSVRLAGGPGTGELFF.

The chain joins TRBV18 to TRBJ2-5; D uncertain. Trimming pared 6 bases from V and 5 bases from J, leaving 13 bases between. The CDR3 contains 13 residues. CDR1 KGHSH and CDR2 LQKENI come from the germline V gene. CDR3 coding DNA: TGTGCCAGCTCGACTCCAACTGGTGAGACCCAGTACTTC. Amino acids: CASSTPTGETQYF.

The CDR3: CASTRLATSGANVLTF. CDR3 sequence (DNA): TGTGCCAGTACTCGACTAGCAACATCTGGGGCCAACGTCCTGACTTTC. The rearrangement links TRBV19 to TRBJ2-6; 7 bases are shared with TRBD2. V dropped 7 bases and J dropped 1; count of bases not matched to a gene: 7. In germline, CDR1 is LNHDA, CDR2 SQIVND (reference sequence). The CDR3 is 16 amino acids.

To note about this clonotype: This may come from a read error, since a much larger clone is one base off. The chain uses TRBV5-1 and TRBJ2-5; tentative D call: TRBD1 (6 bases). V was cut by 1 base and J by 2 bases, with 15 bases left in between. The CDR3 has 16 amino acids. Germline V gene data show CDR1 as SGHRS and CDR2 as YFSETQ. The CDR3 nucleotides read TGCGCCAGCAGCTTGACTAGAGGGGGTCTACAAGAGACCCAGTACTTC. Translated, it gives CASSLTRGGLQETQYF.

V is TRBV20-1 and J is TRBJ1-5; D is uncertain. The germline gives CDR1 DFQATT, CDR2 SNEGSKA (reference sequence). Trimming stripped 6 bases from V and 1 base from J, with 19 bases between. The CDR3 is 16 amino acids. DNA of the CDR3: TGCAGTGCGGGAGACCCGATCAGCGAAAGCAATCAGCCCCAGCATTTT. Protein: CSAGDPISESNQPQHF.

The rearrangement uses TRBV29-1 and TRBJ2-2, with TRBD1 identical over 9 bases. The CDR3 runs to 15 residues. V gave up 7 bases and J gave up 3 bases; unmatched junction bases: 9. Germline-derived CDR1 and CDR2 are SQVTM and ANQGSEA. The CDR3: CSAGQGLADTGELFF. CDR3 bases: TGCAGCGCAGGACAGGGGCTTGCGGACACCGGGGAGCTGTTTTTT.

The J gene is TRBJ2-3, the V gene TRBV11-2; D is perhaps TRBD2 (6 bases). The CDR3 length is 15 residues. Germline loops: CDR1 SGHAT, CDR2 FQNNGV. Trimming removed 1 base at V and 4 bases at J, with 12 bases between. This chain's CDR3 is CASSLGQERADTQYF. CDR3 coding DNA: TGTGCCAGCAGCTTAGGGCAGGAGCGGGCAGATACGCAGTATTTT.

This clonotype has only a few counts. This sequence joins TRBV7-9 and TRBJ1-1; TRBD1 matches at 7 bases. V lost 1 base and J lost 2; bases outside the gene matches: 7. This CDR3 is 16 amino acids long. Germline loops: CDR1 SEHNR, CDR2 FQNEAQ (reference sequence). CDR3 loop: CASSLGDRVGNTEAFF. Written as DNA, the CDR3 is TGTGCCAGCAGCTTAGGCGACAGGGTGGGAAACACTGAAGCTTTCTTT.

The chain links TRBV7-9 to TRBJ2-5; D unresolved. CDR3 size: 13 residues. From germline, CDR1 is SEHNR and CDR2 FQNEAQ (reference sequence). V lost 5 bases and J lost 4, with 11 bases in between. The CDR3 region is CASSRDWSETQYF. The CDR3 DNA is TGTGCCAGCAGCCGCGACTGGTCAGAGACCCAGTACTTC.

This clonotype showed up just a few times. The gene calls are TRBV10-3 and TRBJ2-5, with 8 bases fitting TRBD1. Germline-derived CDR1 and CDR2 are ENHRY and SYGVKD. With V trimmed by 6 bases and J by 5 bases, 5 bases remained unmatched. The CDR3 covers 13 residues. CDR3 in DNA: TGTGCCATCAGACAGGGGGTTAGGGAGACCCAGTACTTC. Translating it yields CAIRQGVRETQYF.

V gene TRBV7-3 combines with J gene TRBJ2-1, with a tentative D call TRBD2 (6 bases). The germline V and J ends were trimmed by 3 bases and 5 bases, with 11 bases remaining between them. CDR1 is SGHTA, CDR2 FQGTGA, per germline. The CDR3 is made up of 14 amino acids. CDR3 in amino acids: CASSFFGGDNEQFF. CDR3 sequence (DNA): TGTGCCAGCAGCTTTTTTGGAGGGGACAATGAGCAGTTCTTC.

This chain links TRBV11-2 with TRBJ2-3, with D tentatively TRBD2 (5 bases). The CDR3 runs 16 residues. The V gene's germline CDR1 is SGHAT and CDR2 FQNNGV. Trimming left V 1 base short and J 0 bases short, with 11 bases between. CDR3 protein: CASSLGVTGSTDTQYF. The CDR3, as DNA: TGTGCCAGCAGCTTAGGTGTCACGGGAAGCACAGATACGCAGTATTTT.